A selection of T cell receptor beta chains follows, all from one sample in a study of shared clonotypes between healthy human individuals. TCRdb's table, derived via immunoSEQ multiplex PCR, lists solely in-frame clones and lacks some. The sample consists of more than 2,000,000 clones, more than 90% of them appearing once. Sequencing was carried out using naive CD4+ T cells sorted from blood. The receptor set was obtained from a man aged 18 to 30 in good health. The CDR3 runs from the conserved cysteine through the conserved F or W. A D gene is named only where the DNA matches it firmly. Where a row states a size, it is once, few, many or the class of an expanded clone; other rows omit it.

J	V	D	size	DNA	CDR3
TRBJ1-3	TRBV6-5	.	.	TGTGCCAGCACCCAACCTGGGGGGGGAAACACCATATATTTT	CASTQPGGGNTIYF
TRBJ2-6	TRBV7-9	.	.	TGTGCCAGCAGCTTAGTGGGCAGGGGCTTATCTGGGGCCAACGTCCTGACTTTC	CASSLVGRGLSGANVLTF
TRBJ1-1	TRBV28	.	.	TGTGCCAGCAGTAGATCTAGTGTCTGGAACACTGAAGCTTTCTTT	CASSRSSVWNTEAFF
TRBJ2-7	TRBV7-9	.	.	TGTGCCAGCAGCTCCCTGACAGCAGGGCTTGACGAGCAGTACTTC	CASSSLTAGLDEQYF
TRBJ2-7	TRBV7-2	TRBD1	.	TGTGCCAGCAGCTCAGGACAGGGGAGGAACGAGCAGTACTTC	CASSSGQGRNEQYF
TRBJ1-4	TRBV5-1	.	.	TGCGCCAGCAGCTTGGCCGGCGGGGTCGGACTGTTTTTT	CASSLAGGVGLFF
TRBJ2-1	TRBV14	TRBD1	.	TGTGCCAGCAGCCAAGATTTGGGGTCGGGACAGGGCTACAATGAGCAGTTCTTC	CASSQDLGSGQGYNEQFF
TRBJ1-1	TRBV5-1	.	.	TGCGCCAGCAGCTTGGGGCAGGCTAAAATGAACACTGAAGCTTTCTTT	CASSLGQAKMNTEAFF
TRBJ2-1	TRBV4-3	.	.	TGCGCCAGCAGCCAAGGAGGGAGTTCGAACAATGAGCAGTTCTTC	CASSQGGSSNNEQFF
TRBJ2-5	TRBV28	.	once	TGTGCCAGCAGTGTAAGGGGAGAGACCCAGTACTTC	CASSVRGETQYF
TRBJ2-3	TRBV20-1	.	once	TGCAGTCCTTTCACAGATACGCAGTATTTT	CSPFTDTQYF
TRBJ1-2	TRBV28	.	.	TGTGCCAGCGTGCAGGGTGCGAACTATGGCTACACCTTC	CASVQGANYGYTF
TRBJ2-7	TRBV6-5	.	.	TGTGCCAGCAGTTCCCCCTCGACAGGATACCTATCCTACGAGTACTTC	CASSSPSTGYLSYEYF
TRBJ1-1	TRBV2	TRBD1	.	TGTGCCAGCAGGGACCCCGGGACAGCAGGAATGAACACTGAAGCTTTCTTT	CASRDPGTAGMNTEAFF
TRBJ2-1	TRBV6-6	.	.	TGTGCCAGCAGTCCGCATAAAGATGAGCAGTTCTTC	CASSPHKDEQFF
TRBJ1-5	TRBV7-9	TRBD1	.	TGTGCCAGCAGCCCAGACAGGGGAGGGAGCAATCAGCCCCAGCATTTT	CASSPDRGGSNQPQHF
TRBJ2-7	TRBV5-1	TRBD1	.	TGCGCCAGCAGCGTCGGACAGGGGGCTGGGCAGTACTTC	CASSVGQGAGQYF
TRBJ2-7	TRBV2	TRBD2	.	TGTGCCAGCAGTGAAGCGCTTGGACTAGCGGGATTGGGCGAGCAGTACTTC	CASSEALGLAGLGEQYF
TRBJ2-7	TRBV5-1	.	.	TGCGCCAGCAGCTTGGGGAGCTCCCGTTGGGAGCAGTACTTC	CASSLGSSRWEQYF
TRBJ1-1	TRBV20-1	.	.	TGCAGTGCTAGAGATCACCCCCGGGCTTTCTTT	CSARDHPRAFF
TRBJ1-2	TRBV5-1	TRBD1	.	TGCGCCAGCAGCTGGGGACAGGGCGTTAACTATGGCTACACCTTC	CASSWGQGVNYGYTF
TRBJ2-2	TRBV5-1	TRBD2	.	TGCGCCAGCAGCAAAAGCGGGGTGGCCGGGGAGCTGTTTTTT	CASSKSGVAGELFF
TRBJ1-3	TRBV6-1	.	once	TGTGCCAGCAGTCCTTCGTGGGGAAACACCATATATTTT	CASSPSWGNTIYF
TRBJ2-7	TRBV5-5	.	once	TGTGCCAGCAGCCCTTACGCCTCCTACGAGCAGTACTTC	CASSPYASYEQYF
TRBJ1-6	TRBV10-3	.	.	TGTGCCACGGGGGGGGTCCCAAATTCACCCCTCCACTTT	CATGGVPNSPLHF
TRBJ2-3	TRBV19	TRBD2	.	TGTGCCAGTAGTAAAGGACTAGCAGGCACAGATACGCAGTATTTT	CASSKGLAGTDTQYF
TRBJ2-7	TRBV18	TRBD2	.	TGTGCCAGCTCACCACGCCTAGCGGGAGCGGGTTCCTACGAGCAGTACTTC	CASSPRLAGAGSYEQYF
TRBJ1-3	TRBV10-2	.	.	TGCGCCAGCAATCCCAGGGGCCTCTCTGGAAACACCATATATTTT	CASNPRGLSGNTIYF
TRBJ2-7	TRBV18	.	.	TGTGCCAGCTCCTCCGGAACATACGAGCAGTACTTC	CASSSGTYEQYF
TRBJ2-1	TRBV19	TRBD1	.	TGTGCCAGTAGTTCCGGGACAGGGGGAGGTGAGCAGTTCTTC	CASSSGTGGGEQFF
TRBJ1-4	TRBV6-6	.	.	TGTGCCAGCAGTAACGGCGGGTTAGGGGAAAAACTGTTTTTT	CASSNGGLGEKLFF
TRBJ1-4	TRBV21-1	.	.	TGTGCCAGCAGCGAGGTTGGGGGGACTTATCTCTGGGGAACTAATGAAAAACTGTTTTTT	CASSEVGGTYLWGTNEKLFF
TRBJ1-2	TRBV5-1	TRBD1	.	TGCGCCAGCAGCACCGACAGGGGCTTGGGCTACACCTTC	CASSTDRGLGYTF
TRBJ1-2	TRBV7-2	.	.	TGTGCCAGCAGCTTAATATCACAGTCTTATGGCTACACCTTC	CASSLISQSYGYTF
TRBJ2-7	TRBV21-1	.	.	TGTGCCAGCAGCGGCCCCGACGGCGGTCTCTCCTACGAGCAGTACTTC	CASSGPDGGLSYEQYF
TRBJ2-5	TRBV2	.	.	TGTGCCAGCAGGGATTGGACAGCCGTGACCCAGTACTTC	CASRDWTAVTQYF
TRBJ2-1	TRBV25-1	.	.	TGTGCCAGCAGTGAAACCACAGGGATCCCCTCTCTCCATGAGCAGTTCTTC	CASSETTGIPSLHEQFF
TRBJ2-7	TRBV5-4	.	.	TGTGCCAGCAGCTTACAGGGTGGCTCCTACGAGCAGTACTTC	CASSLQGGSYEQYF
TRBJ1-3	TRBV6-5	.	few	TGTGCCAGCAGTTACTCGATCAGCTCTGGAAACACCATATATTTT	CASSYSISSGNTIYF
TRBJ1-6	TRBV2	.	.	TGTGCCAGCAGTGAAAGGCGGGTTGCAACTAATTCACCCCTCCACTTT	CASSERRVATNSPLHF
TRBJ2-6	TRBV7-3	TRBD1	.	TGTGCCAGCAGTTCAACCGGGACAGGGTCTGGGGCCAACGTCCTGACTTTC	CASSSTGTGSGANVLTF
TRBJ2-7	TRBV5-4	TRBD2	.	TGTGCCAGCAGCTTGGATTCTAGCGGGGCCTACGAGCAGTACTTC	CASSLDSSGAYEQYF
TRBJ1-6	TRBV5-4	TRBD1	few	TGTGCCAGCAGCATCGACAGGGTCGGCTCACCCCTCCACTTT	CASSIDRVGSPLHF
TRBJ1-3	TRBV4-3	TRBD1	.	TGCGCCAGCAGCCGAACACTACAGGGGGCTGGAAACACCATATATTTT	CASSRTLQGAGNTIYF
TRBJ1-4	TRBV6-1	TRBD1	.	TGTGCCAGCAGGGGGACAGGCTGGAATGAAAAACTGTTTTTT	CASRGTGWNEKLFF
TRBJ1-6	TRBV5-1	.	few	TGCGCCAGCAGCTTGGAAATGGATTCACCCCTCCACTTT	CASSLEMDSPLHF